This passage covers 21 T cell receptor beta chains from one sample sequenced in a study of blood T cell repertoires in COVID-19. TCRdb's copy holds only in-frame clones and misses some; the assay was immunoSEQ multiplex PCR. Counted here are 500,000 to 600,000 clones, 85% to 90% occurring once; the ten biggest clones make up roughly 8%. What was sequenced was peripheral blood. Source of these receptors: a woman aged 45-65 years with COVID-19, enrolled during active disease.

The chain is built from TRBV3-1 (or the pseudogene TRBV3-2) and TRBJ1-2; 7 positions agree with TRBD1. This CDR3 comprises 16 residues. J lost 2 bases, V lost 2 bases, and 8 bases had no gene match. Germline-derived CDR1 and CDR2 are LGHDT and YNNKEL (reference sequence). Here the CDR3 reads CASSQPKQGRNYGYTF. CDR3 DNA sequence: TGTGCCAGCAGCCAACCCAAACAGGGGCGGAACTATGGCTACACCTTC.

V is TRBV20-1 and J is TRBJ1-3; the D is unclear. The CDR3 sequence is 11 residues long. Germline V lookup: CDR1 DFQATT, CDR2 SNEGSKA (reference sequence). V was clipped by 4 bases and J by 3 bases, with 4 bases between them. The CDR3 here is CSAISGNTIYF. The CDR3, as DNA: TGCAGTGCTATCAGTGGAAACACCATATATTTT.

The chain combines TRBV27 with TRBJ2-3, with D possibly being TRBD2 (7 bases). Trimming cost V 6 bases and J 3 bases, with 22 bases left between them. Germline CDR1 MNHEY, CDR2 SMNVEV (reference sequence). CDR3 length: 17 amino acids. The CDR3 loop reads CASRDSWGGPDTDTQYF. The CDR3, as DNA: TGTGCCAGCAGGGATTCGTGGGGGGGGCCAGATACAGATACGCAGTATTTT.

For this clone: An end of the junction differs from the germline gene, which may be a read error. This chain joins TRBV25-1 and TRBJ2-3, with D hard to call. Germline CDR1 and CDR2: MGHDK and SYGVNS. This CDR3 comprises 13 residues. The CDR3 DNA follows: TGTGCCAGCAGTGAAGGTGGCACCGATACGCAGTATTTT. It encodes CASSEGGTDTQYF.

CDR3: CASGQGAPTYEQYF. In DNA form, the CDR3 reads TGTGCCAGTGGACAGGGGGCTCCGACCTACGAGCAGTACTTC. The chain joins TRBV6-5 to TRBJ2-7; TRBD1 agrees at 11 bases. Losses at the gene ends were 9 bases for V and 2 bases for J; bases not matched to a gene: 6. The CDR3 consists of 14 residues. Per the germline V gene, CDR1 is MNHEY and CDR2 is SVGAGI.

V gene TRBV9 combines with J gene TRBJ1-2, with TRBD1 as a possible D gene (5 bases). This CDR3 contains 16 residues. The germline V gene has CDR1 SGDLS and CDR2 YYNGEE. Trimming stripped 3 bases from V and 2 bases from J, with 17 bases between. The CDR3 bases are TGTGCCAGCAGCGGAGACCCGGGACGGGGGAACTATGGCTACACCTTC. Translation gives CASSGDPGRGNYGYTF.

The CDR3 DNA follows: TGTGCCAGCAGTTACAGCGGGCCCTCCTACGAGCAGTACTTC. Amino acid sequence: CASSYSGPSYEQYF. The chain links TRBV6-5 to TRBJ2-7; maybe TRBD2 (6 bases). V was cut by 2 bases and J by 0 bases, with 8 bases left in between. CDR3 length equals 14 residues. Germline loops: CDR1 MNHEY, CDR2 SVGAGI.

V and J are TRBV4-1 and TRBJ2-5, with TRBD2 identical over 13 bases. Germline V gene sequence: CDR1 MGHRA, CDR2 YSYEKL. V lost 4 bases, J lost 2 bases, and 4 bases stayed unmatched. This CDR3 is built from 16 residues. This CDR3 reads CASSPLGLAGQETQYF. CDR3 nucleotides: TGCGCCAGCAGCCCCCTGGGACTAGCGGGGCAAGAGACCCAGTACTTC.

The sample holds one count of this clone. This rearrangement joins TRBV5-1 to TRBJ2-1; 9 bases line up with TRBD1. Per the germline V gene, CDR1 is SGHRS and CDR2 is YFSETQ. With V trimmed by 7 bases and J by 6 bases, 14 bases remained unmatched. CDR3 length equals 16 residues. CDR3: CASSSVSGQGSNEQFF. CDR3 sequence (DNA): TGCGCCAGCTCCTCCGTTTCGGGACAGGGATCCAATGAGCAGTTCTTC. Complete variable domain (other parts from reference TRBV5-1 and TRBJ2-1): KAGVTQTPRYLIKTRGQQVTLSCSPISGHRSVSWYQQTPGQGLQFLFEYFSETQRNKGNFPGRFSGRQFSNSRSEMNVSTLELGDSALYLCASSSVSGQGSNEQFFGPGTRLTVL.

The V and J genes are TRBV24-1 and TRBJ1-2; D ambiguous. Trimming shortened V by 5 bases and J by 4 bases, and 19 bases separated the two germline ends. The CDR3 length is 16 residues. CDR1 and CDR2 (germline): KGHDR, SFDVKD. CDR3 amino acids: CATSALGERGSYGYTF. The CDR3 region has the DNA TGTGCCACCAGTGCCCTAGGCGAGAGAGGGTCCTATGGCTACACCTTC.

The chain recombines TRBV11-2 with TRBJ2-7; TRBD1 aligns across 10 bases. V lost 5 bases, J lost 7 bases, and 8 bases stayed unmatched. The CDR3 extends over 14 amino acids. The V gene's germline CDR1 is SGHAT and CDR2 FQNNGV. CDR3 protein: CASSPDRGVVEQYF. The CDR3 DNA sequence: TGTGCCAGCAGCCCGGACAGGGGGGTTGTGGAGCAGTACTTC.

Concerning this clone itself: The same CDR3 can be traced to other DNA sequences in this sample. The V call is TRBV19, the J call TRBJ1-1, with unresolved D. Deletions cut 5 bases from V and 0 bases from J, with 7 bases between. The germline CDR1 and CDR2 sequences are LNHDA and SQIVND (reference sequence). This CDR3 is built from 13 residues. Here the CDR3 reads CASSSTLNTEAFF. As DNA, the CDR3 is TGTGCCAGTAGTTCTACCTTGAACACTGAAGCTTTCTTT.

The chain employs TRBV12-5 and TRBJ2-7, with 11 bases aligning to TRBD2. CDR1 and CDR2 (germline): LGHNT, FRNRAP. CDR3 length: 17 amino acids. Trimming cost V 2 bases and J 4 bases; bases outside gene matches: 10. In DNA, the CDR3 is TGTGCTAGTGGTTTGTCCCGGACTAGCGGGTGGGGTTACGAGCAGTACTTC. Its protein is CASGLSRTSGWGYEQYF.

This clone appeared many times. This chain uses TRBV19 with TRBJ2-4; D ambiguous. This CDR3 spans 13 amino acids. Germline V gives CDR1 LNHDA, CDR2 SQIVND (reference sequence). Between the trimmed V and J ends, which lost 5 bases and 0 bases, there was a span of 5 bases. The CDR3 region is CASSPLAKNIQYF. CDR3 in DNA: TGTGCCAGTAGTCCCTTAGCCAAAAACATTCAGTACTTC.

V is TRBV2 and J is TRBJ1-5, with a weak D call TRBD1 (5 bases). The CDR3 is 14 amino acids. V was pared by 6 bases and J by 7 bases, with 16 bases between. CDR1 and CDR2 from the germline V gene are SNHLY and FYNNEI. CDR3 coding DNA: TGTGCCAGCAGGCAAAAGAGGGGAGGACAGCCCCAGCATTTT. Translating gives CASRQKRGGQPQHF. The variable domain in full, completed from reference TRBV2 and TRBJ1-5, reads EPEVTQTPSHQVTQMGQEVILRCVPISNHLYFYWYRQILGQKVEFLVSFYNNEISEKSEIFDDQFSVERPDGSNFTLKIRSTKLEDSAMYFCASRQKRGGQPQHFGDGTRLSIL.

The rearrangement links TRBV10-2 to TRBJ1-1, with D possibly TRBD1 on 6 matching bases. V was trimmed by 6 bases and J by 1 base, leaving 9 bases between them. The length of the CDR3 is 13 residues. Germline loops: CDR1 WSHSY, CDR2 SAAADI. The CDR3 sequence is CASRQGSNTEAFF. CDR3 nucleotides: TGCGCCAGCAGGCAGGGGTCGAACACTGAAGCTTTCTTT.

This clone was detected only a few times. This chain links TRBV19 with TRBJ1-1; D ambiguous. Germline V gene sequence: CDR1 LNHDA, CDR2 SQIVND (reference sequence). V was cut by 3 bases and J by 2 bases, with 13 bases left in between. The CDR3 spans 15 residues. The CDR3 sequence: CASSIRPGANTEAFF. In nucleotides, the CDR3 is TGTGCCAGTAGTATCCGTCCGGGAGCAAACACTGAAGCTTTCTTT.

In this sample, this clone turned up a few times. V and J are TRBV10-2 and TRBJ1-5; D uncertain. The CDR3 has 17 residues. Germline values: CDR1 WSHSY, CDR2 SAAADI. Trimming removed 0 bases from V and 1 base from J, with 13 bases in between. The CDR3 protein is CASSESVGPRSNQPQHF. The CDR3 nucleotides are TGCGCCAGCAGTGAGTCGGTGGGCCCTCGAAGCAATCAGCCCCAGCATTTT.

This chain joins TRBV6-6 and TRBJ2-5; TRBD1 might be the D (6 bases). This CDR3 region has 13 residues. V was cut by 6 bases and J by 4 bases, with 12 bases left in between. Germline values: CDR1 MNHNY, CDR2 SVGAGI (reference sequence). DNA for the CDR3: TGTGCCAGCAGCTTCGGACAGATAGAGACCCAGTACTTC. This translates into CASSFGQIETQYF.

The rearrangement links TRBV7-2 to TRBJ1-5; 7 bases line up with TRBD1. CDR3 length: 13 residues. Germline V CDR1 and CDR2: SGHTA, FQGNSA. V dropped 6 bases and J dropped 7; count of bases not matched to a gene: 6. The CDR3 DNA sequence: TGTGCCAGCAGTAGACAGGGTAACCAGCCCCAGCATTTT. Translation: CASSRQGNQPQHF. The full variable domain, in which reference TRBV7-2 and TRBJ1-5 provide the parts outside the CDR3, is GAGVSQSPSNKVTEKGKDVELRCDPISGHTALYWYRQSLGQGLEFLIYFQGNSAPDKSGLPSDRFSAERTGGSVSTLTIQRTQQEDSAVYLCASSRQGNQPQHFGDGTRLSIL.

The gene calls are TRBV5-6 and TRBJ2-1; 8 bases agree with TRBD2. The V gene's germline CDR1 is SGHDT and CDR2 YYEEEE. Germline trimming cut 4 bases from V and 7 bases from J; bases unmatched to any gene: 10. There are 15 residues in the CDR3. The DNA for the CDR3 is TGTGCCAGCAGCCCTTCGGGGGGGGATAGGAATGAGCAGTTCTTC. Protein sequence: CASSPSGGDRNEQFF.